This T cell receptor (beta chain) was profiled in a study of vaccination effects on CD4 cells after COVID-19. Using viral peptide pools, the ViraFEST assay grew out antigen-specific CD4+ T cells prior to sequencing. It was after approximately 10 days of culture that CD4+ T cells were isolated. Vaccinated participants had no history of SARS-CoV-2 infection and tested negative for nucleocapsid antibodies. Profiling relied on immunoSEQ multiplex PCR, and the TCRdb table lists in-frame clones only, not all of them. The table includes tens of thousands of clones, over 65% detected once. V gave up 10 bases and J gave up 4 bases, with 20 bases separating them. The germline gives CDR1 LNHDA, CDR2 SQIVND (reference sequence). The CDR3 spans 15 residues. With respect to this clone: Its target is not known.

This TCR derives from a human donor who received a COVID-19 vaccine. The chain is built from TRBV19 and TRBJ2-1, with D tentatively TRBD1 (5 bases). Source: CD4+ T cells from PBMCs cultured with HCoV-NL63 spike peptides, taken before COVID-19 vaccination. The CDR3 loop reads CATRSQVRVYNEQFF. CDR3 bases: TGTGCCACTAGATCACAGGTTCGGGTTTACAATGAGCAGTTCTTC.